This TCR beta chain was sequenced for a study of shared clonotypes between healthy human individuals. Repertoires were generated with immunoSEQ multiplex PCR, while TCRdb's copy carries only in-frame clones and drops some. The data hold roughly 2.5 million clones, with 85% to 95% observed a single time. CD4+ cells underwent separation, giving CD45RA+ naive and CD45RA-negative memory subsets. CDR1 and CDR2 (germline): SNHLY, FYNNEI. The CDR3 runs 14 residues. V was trimmed by 7 bases and J by 10 bases, leaving 17 bases between them. Study-wide points: The four-donor shared clonotypes exceeded non-shared clonotypes in generation probability, with non-shared ones scoring lower.

As to this clone: Its antigen remains unknown.

This TCR derives from a young man in good health. The chain joins TRBV2 to TRBJ1-6, with no clear D. The sequencing input was naive CD4+ T cells sorted from blood. Subset noted: CD45RA+ positively selected. CDR3 in DNA: TGTGCCAGCAATATAGGCCCTGAGAAGTCACCCCTCCACTTT. Translation: CASNIGPEKSPLHF.